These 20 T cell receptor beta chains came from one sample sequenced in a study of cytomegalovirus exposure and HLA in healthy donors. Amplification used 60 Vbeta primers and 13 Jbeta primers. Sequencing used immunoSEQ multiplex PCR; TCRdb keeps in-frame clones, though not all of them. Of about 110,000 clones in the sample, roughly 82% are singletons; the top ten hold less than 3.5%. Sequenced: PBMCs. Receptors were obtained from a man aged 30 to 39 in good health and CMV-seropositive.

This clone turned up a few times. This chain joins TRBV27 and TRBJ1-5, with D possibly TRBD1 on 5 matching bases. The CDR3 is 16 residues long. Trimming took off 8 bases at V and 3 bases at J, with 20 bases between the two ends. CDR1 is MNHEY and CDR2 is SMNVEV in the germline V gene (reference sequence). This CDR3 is CASALRAGALNQPQHF. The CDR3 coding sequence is TGTGCCAGCGCCTTAAGGGCTGGGGCTCTCAATCAGCCCCAGCATTTT.

The CDR3 loop is CASSGPSGGPHYEQYF. As DNA, the CDR3 is TGTGCCAGCAGTGGCCCCTCGGGGGGGCCCCACTACGAGCAGTACTTC. This chain uses TRBV6-1 with TRBJ2-7; 8 bases fit TRBD2. The CDR3 covers 16 residues. J lost 3 bases, V lost 4 bases, and 11 bases had no gene match. The germline V gene has CDR1 MNHNS and CDR2 SASEGT.

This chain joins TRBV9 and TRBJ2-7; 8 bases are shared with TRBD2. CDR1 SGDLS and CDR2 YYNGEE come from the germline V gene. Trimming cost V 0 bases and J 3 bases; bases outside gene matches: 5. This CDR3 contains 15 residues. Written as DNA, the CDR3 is TGTGCCAGCAGCGTAGGCGGGGGGAGTGGCTACGAGCAGTACTTC. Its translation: CASSVGGGSGYEQYF.

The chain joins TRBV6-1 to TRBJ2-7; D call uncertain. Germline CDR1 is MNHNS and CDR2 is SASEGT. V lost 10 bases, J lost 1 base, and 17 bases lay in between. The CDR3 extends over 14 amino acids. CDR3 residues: CAKIWSTWSYEQYF. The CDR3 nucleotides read TGTGCCAAAATCTGGAGTACATGGTCCTACGAGCAGTACTTC.

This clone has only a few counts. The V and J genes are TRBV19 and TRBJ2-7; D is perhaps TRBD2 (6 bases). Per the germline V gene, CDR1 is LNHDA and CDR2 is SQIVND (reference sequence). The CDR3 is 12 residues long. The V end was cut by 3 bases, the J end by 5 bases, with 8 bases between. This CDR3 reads CASSIPSDEQYF. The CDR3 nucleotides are TGTGCCAGTAGTATCCCTAGCGACGAGCAGTACTTC.

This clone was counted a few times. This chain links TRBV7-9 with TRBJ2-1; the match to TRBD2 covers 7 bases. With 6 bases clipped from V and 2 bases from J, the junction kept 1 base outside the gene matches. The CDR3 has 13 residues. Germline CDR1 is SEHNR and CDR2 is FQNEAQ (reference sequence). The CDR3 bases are TGTGCCAGCAGACGGGGGGCCTACAATGAGCAGTTCTTC. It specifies CASRRGAYNEQFF.

The CDR3 is CASRTQEDTEAFF. CDR3 bases: TGTGCCAGCAGAACACAGGAAGACACTGAAGCTTTCTTT. The chain employs TRBV6-1 and TRBJ1-1; maybe TRBD1 (5 bases). Germline V gene sequence: CDR1 MNHNS, CDR2 SASEGT. V lost 6 bases and J lost 3, with 11 bases in between. This CDR3 has 13 residues.

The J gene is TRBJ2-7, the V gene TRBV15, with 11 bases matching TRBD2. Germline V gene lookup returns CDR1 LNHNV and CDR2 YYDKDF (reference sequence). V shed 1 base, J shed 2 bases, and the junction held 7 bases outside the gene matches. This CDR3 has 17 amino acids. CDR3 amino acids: CATSRGDSGGDTYEQYF. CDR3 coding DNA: TGTGCCACCAGCAGAGGGGATAGCGGGGGGGATACCTACGAGCAGTACTTC.

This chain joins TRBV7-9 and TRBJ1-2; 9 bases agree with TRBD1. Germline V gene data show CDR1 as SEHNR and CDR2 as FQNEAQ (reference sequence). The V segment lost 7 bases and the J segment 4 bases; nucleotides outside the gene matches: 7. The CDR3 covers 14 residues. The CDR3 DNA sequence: TGTGCCAGCATACCGACAGGGGGAAGCTATGGCTACACCTTC. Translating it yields CASIPTGGSYGYTF.

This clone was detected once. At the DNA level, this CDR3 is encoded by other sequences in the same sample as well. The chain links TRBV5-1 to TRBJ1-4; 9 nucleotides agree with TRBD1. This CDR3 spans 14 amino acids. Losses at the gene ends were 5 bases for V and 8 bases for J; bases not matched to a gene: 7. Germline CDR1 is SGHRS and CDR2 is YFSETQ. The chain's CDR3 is CASRRGQGQEKLFF. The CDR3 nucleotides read TGCGCCAGCAGGAGAGGACAGGGGCAAGAAAAACTGTTTTTT.

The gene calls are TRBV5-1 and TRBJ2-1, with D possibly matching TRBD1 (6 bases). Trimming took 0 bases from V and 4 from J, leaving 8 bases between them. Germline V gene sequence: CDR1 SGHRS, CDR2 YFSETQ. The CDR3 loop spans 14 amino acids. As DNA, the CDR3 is TGCGCCAGCAGCTTGGCGGACAGATACAATGAGCAGTTCTTC. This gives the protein CASSLADRYNEQFF. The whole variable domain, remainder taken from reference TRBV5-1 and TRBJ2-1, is KAGVTQTPRYLIKTRGQQVTLSCSPISGHRSVSWYQQTPGQGLQFLFEYFSETQRNKGNFPGRFSGRQFSNSRSEMNVSTLELGDSALYLCASSLADRYNEQFFGPGTRLTVL.

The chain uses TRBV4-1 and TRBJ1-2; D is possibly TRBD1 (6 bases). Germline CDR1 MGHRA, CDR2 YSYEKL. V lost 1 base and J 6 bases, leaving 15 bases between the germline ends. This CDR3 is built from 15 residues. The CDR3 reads CASSQAGARVDGYTF. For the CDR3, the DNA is TGCGCCAGCAGCCAAGCAGGGGCGCGGGTCGATGGCTACACCTTC.

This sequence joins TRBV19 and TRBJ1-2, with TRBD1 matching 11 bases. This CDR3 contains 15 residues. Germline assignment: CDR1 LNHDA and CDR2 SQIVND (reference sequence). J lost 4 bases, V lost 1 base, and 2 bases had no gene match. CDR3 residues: CASSIGGTGGYGYTF. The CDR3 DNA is TGTGCCAGTAGTATAGGGGGGACAGGGGGCTATGGCTACACCTTC.

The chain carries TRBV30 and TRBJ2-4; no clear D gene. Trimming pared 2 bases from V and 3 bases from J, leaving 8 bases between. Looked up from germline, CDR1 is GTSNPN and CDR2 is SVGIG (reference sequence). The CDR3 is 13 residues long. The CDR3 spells CAWSRGNKNIQYF. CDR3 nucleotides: TGTGCCTGGAGTCGAGGCAACAAAAACATTCAGTACTTC.

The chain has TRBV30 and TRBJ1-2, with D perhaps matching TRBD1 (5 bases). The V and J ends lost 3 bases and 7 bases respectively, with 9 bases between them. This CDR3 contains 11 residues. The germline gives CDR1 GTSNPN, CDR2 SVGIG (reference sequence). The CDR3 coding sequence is TGTGCCTGGAGCGGGGGGTCTGGCTACACCTTC. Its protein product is CAWSGGSGYTF.

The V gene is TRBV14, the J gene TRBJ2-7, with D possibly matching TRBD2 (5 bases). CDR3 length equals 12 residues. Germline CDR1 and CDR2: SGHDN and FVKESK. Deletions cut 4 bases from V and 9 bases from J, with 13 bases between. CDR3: CASSLMGVWQYF. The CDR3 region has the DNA TGTGCCAGCAGCCTGATGGGAGTCTGGCAGTACTTC.

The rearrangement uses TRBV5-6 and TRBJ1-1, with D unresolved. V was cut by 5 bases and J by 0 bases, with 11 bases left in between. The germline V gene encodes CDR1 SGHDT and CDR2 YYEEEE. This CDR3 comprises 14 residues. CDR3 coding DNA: TGTGCCAGCAGTTTTTACAGTCTGAACACTGAAGCTTTCTTT. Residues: CASSFYSLNTEAFF.

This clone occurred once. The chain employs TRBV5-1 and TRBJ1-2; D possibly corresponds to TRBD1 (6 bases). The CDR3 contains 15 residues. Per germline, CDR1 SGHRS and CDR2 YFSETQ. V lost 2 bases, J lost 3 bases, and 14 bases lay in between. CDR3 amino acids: CASSLDRPSDYGYTF. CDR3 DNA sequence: TGCGCCAGCAGCTTAGACAGGCCCTCAGACTATGGCTACACCTTC.

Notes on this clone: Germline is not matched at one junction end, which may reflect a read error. Written as DNA, the CDR3 is TGTGCTAGCAGCTTATCGGGACAGATCAATGAGCAGTTCTTC. Translating gives CASSLSGQINEQFF. V is TRBV7-7 and J is TRBJ2-1; TRBD1 matches 7 bases. Germline assignment: CDR1 SSHAT and CDR2 FNYEAQ (reference sequence). This CDR3 has 14 amino acids.

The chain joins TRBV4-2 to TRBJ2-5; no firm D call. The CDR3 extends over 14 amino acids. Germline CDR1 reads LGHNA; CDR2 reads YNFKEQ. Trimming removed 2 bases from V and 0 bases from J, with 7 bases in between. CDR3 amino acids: CASSQSLNQETQYF. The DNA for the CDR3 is TGTGCCAGCAGCCAAAGTCTAAACCAAGAGACCCAGTACTTC.